This TCR beta chain appears in the sequencing data of a study of beta chain features in type 1 diabetes (dated by TCRdb to between 2017 and 2018). Study-wide context: Patients and healthy donors did not differ in mean age, gender distribution, total cell number or subset yield. A total of 100 million to 110 million sorted cells were examined across all samples, and a strong correlation was observed between cell number per subset and RNA yield. The study compared the TCRB repertoires of sorted circulating CD4+ T cell subsets in recently diagnosed type 1 diabetes patients with those in matched healthy donors. Regulatory and stem cell-like memory subsets were obtained from only 8 patients and roughly eight healthy donors, while naive and central memory subsets were obtained from all 28 donors.

For this chain, trimming is 2 bases at the V end and 0 bases at the J end, and the number of junction bases without a gene match is 4. The CDR3, from cysteine to phenylalanine, totals 15 residues. The kept DNA is CDR3 alone, 45 bases in frame from the first base. For CDR1 and CDR2, the germline V gene (reference sequence) lists SGHNT and YYREEE. The High Capacity cDNA Reverse Transcription Kit was used to reverse transcribe all of the isolated RNA, meaning that expressed TCRB transcripts were what got sequenced. Naive, central memory and regulatory T cell samples underwent deep immunoSEQ sequencing, averaging about 3.57 million total reads per sample. Sorted cells were lysed in RLT buffer and RNA was extracted with DNase-treated RNeasy Micro or Mini kits, depending on cell number. Each cell subset was processed separately to prevent cross-contamination, with patient and healthy donor samples processed together. TCRB sequences were amplified from cDNA with the immunoSEQ multiplex PCR, producing 87-bp fragments spanning the CDR3 region. Sequencing of the amplicons was performed on the Illumina HiSeq platform. In the source study's methods: Synthetic template baselines were used to correct PCR bias computationally, reads within Hamming distance 2 were collapsed, and singletons that could not be merged were discarded. Reads were aligned to IMGT to assign V, D and J genes, CDR3 length, and insertions or deletions at six rearrangement sites. Clonotype counts were normalized to sorted cell number within each subset before computing true diversity and Gini coefficients with the tcR R package. The overlap coefficient, calculated on TCRB nucleotide sequences, was used to quantify repertoire sharing. Out-of-frame TCRB sequences from naive cells were analyzed to stand in for the pre-selection repertoire. In its TCRdb copy, this immuneACCESS table keeps in-frame sequences only and misses some clones. Where compared with another copy, unresolved V genes explain less than half of these, and the others have no known cause. The DNA gave D and trimming, while V, J and clone size come from that table. This sample gives over 650,000 clones in total; about 14% of them show up just once. The top ten constitute roughly 0.04% of the sample.

Each donor gave one peripheral blood draw, averaging roughly 120 mL, which was collected into heparinised tubes. Naive, central memory, regulatory and stem cell-like memory CD4+ T cells were sorted on a BD FACSAria II using a panel including CD45RO, CCR7, CD25, CD127, CD95 and CD27. A purity above 98% was achieved for all sorted populations. Right away, PBMCs were isolated by Lymphoprep density gradient centrifugation and were stained directly, with no culture step. To minimize batch effects, samples were stained and sorted in pairs, one healthy donor with one patient per experiment. This clone was recorded a few times. No antigen is known for it. Per-base qualities were not stored, and no clone one base away is much larger. The study at large found these results: Because cDNA was sequenced instead of genomic DNA, highly expressing activated cells could be over-represented, though the groups showed no difference in activation or CD3 levels. In all four CD4+ subsets, TCRB CDR3 length was moderately but significantly shorter in type 1 diabetes patients. Shorter templates might be favored by PCR, yet because patient and control samples were amplified and corrected together, any such skew would affect both groups equally. The naive, central memory and regulatory TCRB repertoires appeared to resemble one another more closely among patients than among healthy donors. Because small numbers of individuals were included in the HLA sub-analyses, any influence of HLA type on TCRB rearrangement was left unresolved. Fewer insertions and more nucleotide deletions at VDJ recombination sites were observed in patients with type 1 diabetes, implying thymic rearrangement abnormalities.

The clonotype was recovered from a man younger than 35 with type 1 diabetes. What was sequenced was naive CD4+ T cells from blood. The label giving this sample's cell subset or site can be read as: true naive CD4+ T cells. Recombination connected TRBV5-4 to TRBJ1-1, with 7 bases matching TRBD1. The DNA sequence is as follows: TGTGCCAGCAGCTTTAGGGGGACAGTGAACACTGAAGCTTTCTTT. Its translation reads: CASSFRGTVNTEAFF.